This T cell receptor beta chain was observed in a study of regulatory T cells in long-lasting Graves disease (dated by TCRdb to about 2021). Looking at the study overall: Newly diagnosed Graves' disease patients had taken antithyroid drugs for less than 3 months. The study was conducted in China and was registered as a clinical trial. TCR sequencing covered about 13 persistent and around 20 newly diagnosed Graves' disease patients, 33 samples in total. This study used TCR sequencing and RNA sequencing of peripheral blood to compare persistent Graves' disease patients against newly diagnosed Graves' disease patients. Overall study results and their limits: TRBV28, TRBJ1-2 and TRBJ2-5 were preferentially used in persistent disease, while TRBV20-1 and TRBJ2-1 were favored in newly diagnosed disease. The study examined only peripheral blood because the primary lesion, thyroid tissue, could not be accessed. As a limitation, the authors acknowledged that the small sample size may reduce accuracy. Only the TCR beta chain was sequenced and analyzed. Patients with persistent disease shared more public clonotypes (approximately 2,500) than newly diagnosed patients did (more than 900). Lower TCR Shannon entropy and fewer highly expanded clones were observed in persistent Graves' disease patients than in newly diagnosed patients, which suggested clonal expansion.

With respect to this clonotype: Its antigen is still unknown. Nothing much larger sits one base from this clone, and base qualities are not available.

The receptor library was made with multiplex PCR. The data were produced on an Illumina HiSeq 4000. iRepertoire HTBI primers and Arm-PCR amplification of CDR3 regions were used to construct TCR beta libraries. Before sequencing, the PCR products underwent gel purification. As for the authors' bioinformatics: Gene usage analysis of CDR3 amino acid clonotypes used the 60 to 75 TRBV and 14 to 15 TRBJ segments found across samples. Filtered high-quality paired reads were merged into contigs using COPE and FqMerger. BLAST was used to align contigs to the IMGT TRBV, TRBD and TRBJ reference genes, and CDR3 was defined following IMGT. Any clonotype with a frequency above 0.1% was counted as a highly expanded clone. Shannon entropy was used to measure repertoire diversity, and the Gini coefficient was used to measure V-J evenness. Public clonotypes were defined as clonotypes shared by more than one individual. TCRdb reworked the public reads: Q25 trimming with fastp, MiXCR clone assembly, productive beta chains retained. Each entry is one CDR3 protein sequence, shown with its most common DNA and genes. The V and J calls come from TCRdb's annotation, not from the publication. This sample lists about 540,000 distinct CDR3 sequences; about 13% were detected once. Of the sample, 8% to 10% falls within the top ten clones.

CDR1 and CDR2 (SGHRS, YFSETQ) derive from the germline V gene. The CDR3 covers 13 residues, taking in both the cysteine and the phenylalanine. Left in the record is the CDR3 DNA by itself, 39 bases read in frame from the first base. Relative to germline, V is 7 bases shorter and J is 4 bases shorter, with 12 bases between their ends. The time point label here, explained by the study, means: newly diagnosed GD, antithyroid drugs for less than 3 months. RNA was extracted from PBMCs in TRIzol for both TCR sequencing and RNA sequencing. The diagnosis of Graves' disease was made according to American Thyroid Association guidelines. The patients came from an endocrinology department in Xi'an, China. Each patient gave about 9.1 milliliters of peripheral blood, collected in an EDTA anticoagulant tube. PBMCs were isolated by Ficoll Paque Plus density gradient separation without further T cell sorting. An Agilent 2100 Bioanalyzer and agarose gel were used to check RNA quality, while a NanoDrop 2000 measured RNA concentration.

The same specimen was also included in a second study, on T cells in Graves' hyperthyroidism and ophthalmopathy. The second investigation adds: A patient counted as having stable Graves' hyperthyroidism if no progression to ophthalmopathy occurred over 18 months of follow-up. Hyperthyroidism patients were aged 18 to 65 years and newly diagnosed, with disease duration of less than 2 months. Any patient with an uncontrolled infection, another autoimmune disease, pregnancy or lactation was excluded. Diagnoses relied on clinical symptoms, serum thyroxine and TRAb, thyroid ultrasound and orbital computed tomography. The TCR CDR3 was subjected to a first round of RT-PCR using the HTBI primer set and the Qiagen OneStep RT-PCR kit. Most expanded thyroid clonotypes (frequency above 0.001) were also found in blood, which suggests that blood repertoires may mirror thyroid immune responses. Ophthalmopathy was separated from stable hyperthyroidism by a 13 V-J signature model, with just over 85% sensitivity and about 81% specificity obtained in cross-validation and 80%/75% obtained in testing. In validation, the model predicted progression to ophthalmopathy with approximately 70% sensitivity and around 72% specificity, a median of around 6.6 months before onset. To identify TCR V-J signatures that set the groups apart, the researchers used a discovery cohort of 100 patients, made up of 40 to 45 with Graves' ophthalmopathy and 57 with stable Graves' hyperthyroidism. An independent validation cohort of fewer than 20 hyperthyroidism patients and over 15 patients who later progressed to ophthalmopathy tested prospective prediction of ophthalmopathy. The 100 discovery patients were randomly divided into training and test sets at a 7:3 ratio. In addition, the study compared T-cell repertoires in thyroid tissue and in blood from several Graves' hyperthyroidism patients. After blood sampling, hyperthyroidism patients were treated with methimazole at a starting dose of 30 mg daily, and ophthalmopathy patients were treated with high-dose intravenous methylprednisolone. Libraries were constructed in a second round of multiplex PCR, after which size selection and purification were carried out. Paired-end sequencing of the libraries was performed with 100 bp reads on an Illumina HiSeq2000. SOAPnuke was used to process the raw data, throwing out any read that contained adapters or uncalled bases, had a mean Phred below 15, or lacked an exact constant-primer or identifier match. High-quality paired reads were merged using COPE v1.2.5, and each unique nucleotide sequence was defined as a clonotype. MiTCR v1.1 was used to align the clonotypes against IMGT TRBV, TRBD and TRBJ reference segments. The analysis included only V-J combinations with a frequency above 0.0001, which together covered over 98% of the repertoires. A TCS score was defined as the ratio between F50 (clonal expansion) and ExV (chaos), using BLOSUM62-based TCRdist between CDR3 peptides within each V-J. Welch's t-statistics and random forest reduced fewer than 550 V-J features to under 15, which were used in a naive Bayes classifier (R e1071). Sample size was not statistically predetermined, and investigators were not blinded to group allocation. The paper reports TCR Vbeta CDR3 sequencing of fewer than 150 peripheral blood samples: 40 to 45 ophthalmopathy, approximately 74 hyperthyroidism and around 17 progressor patients.

The source is a man under 40 with Graves disease. Donor details come from another sample of the same person, matched by shared clones. This material consisted of peripheral blood mononuclear cells (PBMCs), taken at new diagnosis, from a patient treated with antithyroid drugs. Recombination connected TRBV5-1 to TRBJ1-5; the D gene is unclear. This receptor carries the CDR3 CASRKTENQPQHF. The DNA sequence is as follows: TGCGCCAGCCGGAAGACGGAGAATCAGCCCCAGCATTTT.